This TCR beta chain originates from a study of siplizumab effects on memory and regulatory T cells. Study-level results: It was never confirmed that proliferating Tregs from siplizumab cultures were suppressive.

This table comes from immunoSEQ multiplex PCR, and its TCRdb copy is limited to in-frame clones, with some not included. The sample contains over 11,000 clones, 45% to 50% of which appear only once. A 37°C coculture lasting less than 7 days was applied to the mixed lymphocyte reaction cells. This clone was detected a few times. Its antigen is still unknown. The CDR3 is 14 residues long. Germline CDR1 and CDR2: MNHNS and SASEGT. The ends were cut back, 4 bases at V and 8 bases at J, with 17 bases in the middle. The sequencing input was CFSE-low (dividing) CD4+ T cells sorted from an allogeneic mixed lymphocyte reaction. This TCR came from a human donor in good health; the cells came from an allogeneic mixed lymphocyte reaction. This chain joins TRBV6-1 and TRBJ1-2; D gene uncertain. The CDR3 DNA sequence: TGTGCCAGCAGTGTTAGCGGGGAGAGAAAGGGCTACACCTTC. Its protein product is CASSVSGERKGYTF.